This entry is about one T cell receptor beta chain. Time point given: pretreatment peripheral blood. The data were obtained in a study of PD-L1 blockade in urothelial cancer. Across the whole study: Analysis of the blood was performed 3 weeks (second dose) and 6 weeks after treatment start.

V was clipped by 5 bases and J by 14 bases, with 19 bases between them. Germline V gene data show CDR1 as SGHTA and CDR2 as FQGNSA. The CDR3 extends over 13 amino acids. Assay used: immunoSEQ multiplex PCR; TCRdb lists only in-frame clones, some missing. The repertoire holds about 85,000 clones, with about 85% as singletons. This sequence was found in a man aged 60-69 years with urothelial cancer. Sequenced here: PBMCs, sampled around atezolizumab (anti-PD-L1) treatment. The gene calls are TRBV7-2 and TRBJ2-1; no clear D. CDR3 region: CASSPTFEKRKFF. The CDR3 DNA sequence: TGTGCCAGCAGCCCCACCTTCGAGAAGAGGAAGTTCTTC.